One TCR beta chain is described in this entry. Its cognate antigen has yet to be identified. There are no base qualities to consult, and no much larger clone falls within one base. The CDR3 has 14 amino acids, counting the end cysteine and phenylalanine. The retained sequence is limited to the CDR3, 42 bases, with the frame set at the first base. V was cut back by 0 bases and J by 1 base, leaving a gap of 7 bases between them. Taken from the germline V gene, the CDR1 and CDR2 loops are SGHRS and YFSETQ. This record belongs to a study of shared clonotypes between healthy human individuals (dated by TCRdb to between 2020 and 2021). For the study in its entirety: The cohort included three men and a couple of women between 18 and 49 years of age. Between about 0.85 and 9.5 billion PBMCs per donor were obtained by leukapheresis. For each donor, CD4 naive and CD4 memory were each given three plates, CD8 naive was given two plates, and CD8 memory was given one plate. To estimate repertoire size and how much clonotypes are shared between individuals, the study performed deep sequencing of blood TCR repertoires from roughly five healthy adults. To increase sequencing depth and limit assay-specific biases, TCR repertoire library preparation and sequencing were carried out by different laboratories using diverse techniques. Study-level results and caveats: Sampling was restricted to blood, and TCR repertoires in tissues likely differ from the TCR repertoires found in blood. Clonotypes shared by all four sorted-subset donors showed higher generation probabilities than non-shared clonotypes. Pairwise subsampling led to the expectation that sequencing depth would affect the degree of clonotype sharing among donors. Incomplete sequencing was indicated by rarefaction of sorted-subset datasets, despite the large sequencing depth. Larger estimated clonotype richness was generally found for naive subsets than for memory subsets. Because the study included a small number of donors, the genetic and exposure-history diversity represented was limited. Sharing across a handful of donors was observed for around 4.8% of naive CD4, 3.5% of naive CD8, over 2% of memory CD4, and 0.4% of memory CD8 clonotypes.

Using the deep immunoSEQ assay, multiplex PCR amplified TCR CDR3 regions from genomic DNA. Extracted genomic DNA from each cell subset was spread evenly across all wells of several immunoSEQ 96-well plates, with each plate serving as a replicate. For sorted subsets, each replicate PCR was loaded with 200 ng genomic DNA, equivalent to 25,000 to 35,000 T cell genomes. Purified libraries were measured with a Qubit 3.0 fluorometer, size-checked on a Bioanalyzer 2100, and measured again with the KAPA Library Quantification kit. A separate single-read 150-cycle Illumina NextSeq 550 flow cell was used to sequence each immunoSEQ 96-well plate. The study's processing was this. Because the immunoSEQ output held only junctional sequences and lacked quality scores, the filtering could not match the filtering applied to full-length reads. To assign V/J genes and CDR3, sequences were annotated against IMGT germline references using PyIR, a Python wrapper for IgBLAST v1.9. Reads were filtered out if the reads had weak V/J assignments (E-value above 1e-6), no CDR3, stop codons, out-of-frame junctions, or ambiguous translated residues. V3J clonotypes were defined as sequences sharing the same inferred V gene, J gene, and CDR3 amino acid sequence. Percentage overlap between repertoires was calculated by dividing the number of shared unique clonotypes by the size of the smaller repertoire. Repertoire richness was assessed with RTK rarefaction, the Chao1 estimator, and Recon v2.1 estimates of unobserved clonotypes. For all TCRbeta clonotypes obtained by the gDNA method from a few donors, generation probabilities were computed with OLGA. TCRdb obtained this table from immuneACCESS and retained in-frame rearrangements with V and J assigned. These tables miss some clones; where compared with another copy, unresolved V genes account for less than half of the shortfall, and the remainder is unexplained. Clonal size and the V and J genes are those of that table, whereas D and trimming came from the DNA. The sample table records approximately 500,000 clones; almost 97% of these occur just once. The ten largest clonotypes hold approximately 0.06% of the sample.

The donors were healthy, HIV-negative adults who had no recently reported acute infections or vaccinations. All donors were Caucasian adults living in Nashville, Tennessee, USA. Magnetic negative selection was used to enrich CD4+ T cells, after which naive cells were positively selected on CD45RA and the negative fraction became the memory subset. Blood was collected by leukapheresis, and PBMCs were isolated by Ficoll-Histopaque density gradient centrifugation and then cryopreserved in liquid nitrogen vapor phase. Analytical flow cytometry was used to check the purity and quantity of every magnetically sorted T cell population. Each sorted fraction had its genomic DNA isolated and then quantified by UV absorbance on a Nanodrop 2000c.

The sequence derives from a woman in her 30s in good health. Recombination joined TRBV5-1 with TRBJ1-2; a confident D gene designation cannot be given. The specimen sequenced was naive CD4+ T cells sorted from blood. In the paper's terms, the cell subset or site label means: CD45RA+ positively selected. The CDR3 in this case is CASSLGQHNYGYTF. DNA sequence: TGCGCCAGCAGCTTGGGGCAGCATAACTATGGCTACACCTTC.